The 32 T cell receptor beta chains listed next were all sequenced from one sample in a study of monozygotic twins with inflammatory bowel disease. TCRdb reanalyzed the 5' RACE reads, giving one entry per CDR3 protein sequence and no DNA. Its table lists about 160,000 distinct CDR3 sequences. The sample taken for sequencing was blood. Receptors originate from a human donor with ulcerative colitis or Crohn's disease, or a healthy co-twin of an affected twin (not recorded which).

The chain links TRBV18 to TRBJ2-1; TCRdb selects TRBD2, and the lack of DNA leaves this call unchecked. Germline V gene sequence: CDR1 KGHSH, CDR2 LQKENI. CDR3 size: 15 residues. CDR3 loop: CASSPSSGRVFEQFF.

This sequence joins TRBV19 and TRBJ2-7; the TRBD2 assignment by TCRdb is unverifiable without DNA. The CDR3 loop spans 12 amino acids. Germline values: CDR1 LNHDA, CDR2 SQIVND (reference sequence). The chain's CDR3 is CASSDYSYEQYF.

The chain uses TRBV20-1 and TRBJ2-2. The CDR3 length is 14 residues. Germline V lookup: CDR1 DFQATT, CDR2 SNEGSKA (reference sequence). Here the CDR3 reads CSALGSLNTGELFF.

The CDR3 loop is CASSQISSQPYGYTF. This sequence joins TRBV14 and TRBJ1-2. Per the germline V gene, CDR1 is SGHDN and CDR2 is FVKESK. This CDR3 has 15 residues.

CDR3 loop: CSVFGSGQDTEAFF. V and J are TRBV29-1 and TRBJ1-1; absent DNA, TCRdb's TRBD1 call cannot be checked. Germline V CDR1 and CDR2: SQVTM, ANQGSEA. CDR3 length: 14 amino acids.

The chain links TRBV6-2 or TRBV6-3 to TRBJ2-7; TCRdb lists TRBD1, though no DNA is available to test this call. The CDR3 spans 16 residues. Germline V gene data show CDR1 as MNHEY and CDR2 as SVGEGT. The CDR3 loop is CASSKIRGQGAYEQYF.

The J gene is TRBJ2-4, the V gene TRBV5-1; TCRdb's D call, TRBD2, is unchecked because there is no DNA. The V gene's germline CDR1 is SGHRS and CDR2 YFSETQ. This CDR3 has 13 residues. CDR3 sequence reads: CASSLVREAIQYF.

J is TRBJ2-1 and V is TRBV7-2. The CDR3 contains 13 residues. Per germline, CDR1 SGHTA and CDR2 FQGNSA. This chain's CDR3 is CASSLIERNEQFF.

This chain connects TRBV3-1 to TRBJ2-1; TCRdb picks TRBD2, but there is no DNA to check that call. The CDR3 loop spans 16 amino acids. The V gene's germline CDR1 is LGHDT and CDR2 YNNKEL (reference sequence). CDR3 amino acids: CASSPSSGSLPGEQFF.

The CDR3 region is CSAFDSSSYEQYF. The V gene is TRBV20-1, the J gene TRBJ2-7. CDR1 is DFQATT and CDR2 is SNEGSKA in the germline V gene (reference sequence). This CDR3 is 13 amino acids long.

This rearrangement joins TRBV2 to TRBJ2-1; the D call from TCRdb, TRBD2, cannot be confirmed without DNA. The CDR3 has 15 residues. Germline V gene sequence: CDR1 SNHLY, CDR2 FYNNEI. The CDR3 sequence: CASSEAGTIWDEQFF.

This chain connects TRBV12-3 or TRBV12-4 to TRBJ1-5; TCRdb gives TRBD1 as the D gene, but with no DNA this cannot be confirmed. CDR3 length: 16 residues. The CDR3 is CASSRNQGAHNQPQHF.

The rearrangement uses TRBV20-1 and TRBJ2-3; TCRdb returns TRBD1, unconfirmable since there is no DNA. The CDR3 has 15 residues. CDR1 is DFQATT, CDR2 SNEGSKA, per germline (reference sequence). CDR3 residues: CSANSMGHNTDTQYF.

This chain links TRBV5-4 with TRBJ1-6. This CDR3 is built from 13 residues. CDR1 SGHNT and CDR2 YYREEE come from the germline V gene (reference sequence). CDR3 region: CASSDHNNSPLHF.

The CDR3 protein is CASSSTPANYGYTF. The chain combines TRBV12-3 or TRBV12-4 with TRBJ1-2. The CDR3 has 14 amino acids.

V and J are TRBV18 and TRBJ2-7; there is no DNA to check the TCRdb D call of TRBD1. CDR1 is KGHSH and CDR2 is LQKENI in the germline V gene. This CDR3 is 15 amino acids long. CDR3 residues: CASSPFDRETYEQYF.

The rearrangement links TRBV5-1 to TRBJ1-5. This CDR3 has 14 amino acids. The germline gives CDR1 SGHRS, CDR2 YFSETQ. CDR3 region: CASSWESGIGPQHF.

V gene TRBV5-1 combines with J gene TRBJ2-3. The germline V gene has CDR1 SGHRS and CDR2 YFSETQ. The CDR3 is made up of 11 amino acids. The CDR3: CASTYTDTQYF.

The chain carries TRBV7-2 and TRBJ1-4. Per the germline V gene, CDR1 is SGHTA and CDR2 is FQGNSA. This CDR3 is 13 amino acids long. CDR3 residues: CASSLKYGEKLFF.

The genes are TRBV15 and TRBJ2-3; as DNA is missing, the TRBD2 call by TCRdb cannot be tested. The CDR3 runs 17 residues. Per the germline V gene, CDR1 is LNHNV and CDR2 is YYDKDF (reference sequence). The CDR3 loop is CATSSVSGTSGTDTQYF.

V usage is TRBV6-5 and J usage is TRBJ1-6. Germline-derived CDR1 and CDR2 are MNHEY and SVGAGI. The CDR3 has 16 residues. The CDR3 is CASSYSRRSWSSPLHF.

The chain joins TRBV3-1 to TRBJ2-7; the D call from TCRdb, TRBD2, cannot be confirmed without DNA. Germline-derived CDR1 and CDR2 are LGHDT and YNNKEL (reference sequence). The CDR3 totals 15 residues. CDR3 loop: CASSQGPTSTTSQYF.

V and J are TRBV6-1 and TRBJ2-2; TCRdb reports TRBD1, a call that lacks DNA to check it against. The CDR3 loop spans 16 amino acids. Looked up from germline, CDR1 is MNHNS and CDR2 is SASEGT. CDR3 sequence: CASRAPGTGFTGELFF.

The chain uses TRBV10-3 and TRBJ2-7; TCRdb outputs TRBD1, but without DNA this stays unchecked. This CDR3 has 15 residues. CDR1 and CDR2 from the germline V gene are ENHRY and SYGVKD. The CDR3 loop reads CAISESGQTSYEQYF.

The chain uses TRBV20-1 and TRBJ2-5; TCRdb's D call, TRBD2, is unchecked because there is no DNA. The CDR3 loop spans 19 amino acids. The germline gives CDR1 DFQATT, CDR2 SNEGSKA (reference sequence). This chain's CDR3 is CSAYDKGSSGRALGETQYF.

The chain combines TRBV20-1 with TRBJ1-6. Germline V gene sequence: CDR1 DFQATT, CDR2 SNEGSKA (reference sequence). The CDR3 has 16 amino acids. CDR3 loop: CSARGPLGRWGSPLHF.

The chain couples TRBV27 to TRBJ2-7. The CDR3 sequence is 19 residues long. CDR1 MNHEY and CDR2 SMNVEV come from the germline V gene (reference sequence). The CDR3 is CASSLSSRVPFIHSYEQYF.

V is TRBV6-1 and J is TRBJ2-1; TCRdb proposes TRBD2, but this gene call is untestable without DNA. This CDR3 is built from 13 residues. CDR1 is MNHNS, CDR2 SASEGT, per germline. CDR3 in amino acids: CASLAGGWNEQFF.

This chain links TRBV20-1 with TRBJ2-1. Germline assignment: CDR1 DFQATT and CDR2 SNEGSKA (reference sequence). The CDR3 has 12 residues. CDR3 region: CSAREDGNEQFF.

The chain employs TRBV29-1 and TRBJ1-4. The germline V gene encodes CDR1 SQVTM and CDR2 ANQGSEA. The CDR3 is 14 amino acids. CDR3 sequence: CSVVGSSTNEKLFF.

J is TRBJ2-7 and V is TRBV5-4; TCRdb calls TRBD1, which cannot be checked without DNA. Germline-derived CDR1 and CDR2 are SGHNT and YYREEE (reference sequence). The CDR3 consists of 13 residues. The CDR3 region is CASSWGQAYEQYF. The whole variable domain, filled in from reference TRBV5-4 and TRBJ2-7, reads ETGVTQSPTHLIKTRGQQVTLRCSSQSGHNTVSWYQQALGQGPQFIFQYYREEENGRGNFPPRFSGLQFPNYSSELNVNALELDDSALYLCASSWGQAYEQYFGPGTRLTVT.

V and J are TRBV2 and TRBJ2-1; absent DNA, TCRdb's TRBD2 call cannot be checked. Germline V gene sequence: CDR1 SNHLY, CDR2 FYNNEI. This CDR3 comprises 11 residues. CDR3 residues: CASGLHGEQFF.